These T cell receptor beta chains were read from a single sample in a study of cytomegalovirus exposure and HLA in healthy donors. Sequencing was performed with immunoSEQ multiplex PCR; in TCRdb, only in-frame clones are kept and a portion is missing. Here the sample spans 150,000 to 200,000 clones, roughly 70% being singletons. Sequencing was done on a sample of PBMCs. The source is a girl aged 5 to 17 in good health and CMV-seronegative. Both conserved end residues are part of each CDR3. The D gene is left open where the match is weak. The size entry is marked missing in some rows and otherwise reads once, few, many or a size class.

d_gene	v_gene	j_gene	abundance	CDR3nt	CDR3aa
-	TRBV11-2	TRBJ1-4	-	TGTGCCAGCACTCTAGGCGGGGCTGGCAGAGAAAAACTGTTTTTT	CASTLGGAGREKLFF
TRBD1	TRBV19	TRBJ1-4	-	TGTGCCAGTAGTATTATGAGGACAGGGACTTATGAAAAACTGTTTTTT	CASSIMRTGTYEKLFF
-	TRBV5-1	TRBJ1-2	-	TGCGCCAGCAGCCCACAGGGTGAAACTGGCTACACCTTC	CASSPQGETGYTF
TRBD2	TRBV5-1	TRBJ2-7	-	TGCGCCAGCAGCCGGCAAGGTCCGGGGGGCTACGAGCAGTACTTC	CASSRQGPGGYEQYF
-	TRBV7-9	TRBJ2-1	-	TGTGCCAGCAGCTTTGGGGCCGCAAACCAGTTTGAGCAGTTCTTC	CASSFGAANQFEQFF
-	TRBV25-1	TRBJ2-7	-	TGTGCCAGCAGTGACTTGTACGAGCAGTACTTC	CASSDLYEQYF
TRBD1	TRBV7-9	TRBJ2-7	-	TGTGCCAGCAGCCCCCCCGGGACAGGGGGAGGGGAGCAGTACTTC	CASSPPGTGGGEQYF
-	TRBV2	TRBJ1-1	-	TGTGCCAGCAGGGGCTCCATAAACACTGAAGCTTTCTTT	CASRGSINTEAFF
TRBD1	TRBV6-5	TRBJ2-7	-	TGTGCCAGCAGGGGGAGGACAGGGAGGATTTACGAGCAGTACTTC	CASRGRTGRIYEQYF
-	TRBV2	TRBJ1-3	few	TGTGCCAGCACGGACAGCAGCTCTGGAAACACCATATATTTT	CASTDSSSGNTIYF
-	TRBV7-9	TRBJ1-1	few	TGTGCCAGCAGCTTGGAGGTCATCTCTGAAGCTTTCTTT	CASSLEVISEAFF
-	TRBV6-1	TRBJ2-1	-	TGTGCCAGCCGAAGTAGCGGATATTACAATGAGCAGTTCTTC	CASRSSGYYNEQFF
-	TRBV4-1	TRBJ1-1	-	TGCGCCAGCAGCCAAGTAGGGGACACTGAAGCTTTCTTT	CASSQVGDTEAFF
-	TRBV30	TRBJ2-5	-	TGTGCCTGGAGTGTAATGGCCCGAGAGACCCAGTACTTC	CAWSVMARETQYF
TRBD1	TRBV5-6	TRBJ1-2	-	TGTGCCAGCAGCTTGCGCCCGGACAGGGTGATCTATGGCTACACCTTC	CASSLRPDRVIYGYTF
-	TRBV27	TRBJ1-6	-	TGTGCCAGCACATTGGGGGGACTCGGTGGGTACCGTAATTCACCCCTCCACTTT	CASTLGGLGGYRNSPLHF
-	TRBV6-1	TRBJ2-7	-	TGTGCCAGCTCTACCCTTGGGAGGATCCACGAGCAGTACTTC	CASSTLGRIHEQYF
TRBD2	TRBV5-4	TRBJ2-5	-	TGTGCCAGCAGCTCCATGGGGGGAGGGATAGAGACCCAGTACTTC	CASSSMGGGIETQYF
-	TRBV5-1	TRBJ2-3	-	TGCGCCAGCAGCTTACGGGGGGCTGAAGATACGCAGTATTTT	CASSLRGAEDTQYF
TRBD2	TRBV6-5	TRBJ2-3	few	TGTGCCAGCAGTCGTAGCGGGGGGGCCGCAGATACGCAGTATTTT	CASSRSGGAADTQYF
TRBD2	TRBV7-9	TRBJ2-7	-	TGTGCCAGCAGTCGGACTAGCGGTTCCTACGAGCAGTACTTC	CASSRTSGSYEQYF
TRBD2	TRBV6-5	TRBJ2-7	-	TGTGCCAGCAGGGTGGGGGGGGTGAGGGCTTACGAGCAGTACTTC	CASRVGGVRAYEQYF
TRBD2	TRBV18	TRBJ2-3	-	TGTGCCAGCTCTCCTAACACACCCCGGGACTACGGGAGAAACACAGATACGCAGTATTTT	CASSPNTPRDYGRNTDTQYF
-	TRBV30	TRBJ2-7	-	TGTGCCTGGAGTGTACTATTAACCTACGAGCAGTACTTC	CAWSVLLTYEQYF
TRBD2	TRBV5-1	TRBJ2-1	-	TGCGCCAGCGCCTCTAGCGGTTACAATGAGCAGTTCTTC	CASASSGYNEQFF
-	TRBV7-9	TRBJ2-5	-	TGTGCCAGCAGCTCCATAGAGGGAGAGACCCAGTACTTC	CASSSIEGETQYF
TRBD1	TRBV19	TRBJ2-7	-	TGTGCCAGTAGTATTCGGGACAGGGGAAACGAGCAGTACTTC	CASSIRDRGNEQYF
TRBD1	TRBV5-1	TRBJ1-4	-	TGCGCCAGCAGCAGGGGACAGAGTAATGAAAAACTGTTTTTT	CASSRGQSNEKLFF
TRBD2	TRBV29-1	TRBJ2-5	-	TGCAGCGTGCCGGGGGGGGAGACCCAGTACTTC	CSVPGGETQYF
TRBD1	TRBV2	TRBJ2-7	few	TGTGCCAGCAATGACAGGGTCTACGAGCAGTACTTC	CASNDRVYEQYF
TRBD2	TRBV4-2	TRBJ2-2	-	TGTGCCAGCAGCCAAGTCCGGGGGGGAGAATCTACCGGGGAGCTGTTTTTT	CASSQVRGGESTGELFF
-	TRBV23-1	TRBJ1-4	-	TGCGCCAGCAGTCAATCAGTTACAGGCCCTAATGAAAAACTGTTTTTT	CASSQSVTGPNEKLFF
-	TRBV4-1	TRBJ1-1	few	TGCGCCAGCAGCCAAATCGGAGACACTGAAGCTTTCTTT	CASSQIGDTEAFF
-	TRBV5-1	TRBJ1-4	-	TGCGCCAGCAGTGTGCTGGAAAAATGGGGCACAGCTAATGAAAAACTGTTTTTT	CASSVLEKWGTANEKLFF
TRBD1	TRBV6-1	TRBJ2-7	-	TGTGCCAGCAGTGAGGGGACAGGGATTCAGTATGAGCAGTACTTC	CASSEGTGIQYEQYF
TRBD2	TRBV30	TRBJ2-7	-	TGTGCCTGGAGTGTTAGAGCGGGGCTGTACGAGCAGTACTTC	CAWSVRAGLYEQYF
-	TRBV6-5	TRBJ1-2	-	TGTGCCAGCCGGACACTCTATGGCTACACCTTC	CASRTLYGYTF
-	TRBV25-1	TRBJ2-7	once	TGTGCCAGCAGTGTTACATACGAGCAGTACTTC	CASSVTYEQYF
TRBD2	TRBV5-6	TRBJ2-7	few	TGTGCCAGCAGCCACAACGGGGGGTACGAGCAGTACTTC	CASSHNGGYEQYF
-	TRBV5-1	TRBJ1-6	-	TGCGCCAGCAGCTTTGGGGGCGAGGGACATTCACCCCTCCACTTT	CASSFGGEGHSPLHF
TRBD2	TRBV10-2	TRBJ2-3	-	TGCGCCAGCCTAGGGGCGGGGGGCCATGATACGCAGTATTTT	CASLGAGGHDTQYF
TRBD1	TRBV6-6	TRBJ1-3	-	TGTGCCAGCAGGGGACAGCACTCTGGAAACACCATATATTTT	CASRGQHSGNTIYF
TRBD1	TRBV15	TRBJ1-6	once	TGTGCCACCGGAGACAGGGAATTTTCACCCCTCCACTTT	CATGDREFSPLHF
-	TRBV28	TRBJ2-7	-	TGTGCCAGCAGTTTCAGGCAGGATTGGTTCTTC	CASSFRQDWFF
TRBD1	TRBV6-6	TRBJ2-5	once	TGTGCCAGCAGCAGACCCCTGACAGGGGCCCAAGAGACCCAGTACTTC	CASSRPLTGAQETQYF
TRBD2	TRBV7-8	TRBJ2-1	-	TGTGCCAGCACCGCGGGGGACGCCGCCTACAATGAGCAGTTCTTC	CASTAGDAAYNEQFF
-	TRBV4-1	TRBJ2-1	-	TGCGCCAGCAGCCAAGATTGGAGGGGGGGACGGTCGGAGCAGTTCTTC	CASSQDWRGGRSEQFF
TRBD1	TRBV11-2	TRBJ2-4	-	TGTGCCAGCAGCTTACTAAGGACAGGGGGCGCAAGCAAAAACATTCAGTACTTC	CASSLLRTGGASKNIQYF
TRBD1	TRBV5-4	TRBJ2-1	few	TGTGCCAGCAGCTCCGAACAGGGGTACAATGAGCAGTTCTTC	CASSSEQGYNEQFF
-	TRBV5-6	TRBJ1-1	-	TGTGCCAGCAGTAAGGGACAACTGAACACTGAAGCTTTCTTT	CASSKGQLNTEAFF
TRBD1	TRBV5-1	TRBJ1-1	-	TGCGCCAGCAGCGAAGAAGGGGGCCTTCACACTGAAGCTTTCTTT	CASSEEGGLHTEAFF
TRBD1	TRBV5-1	TRBJ1-1	few	TGCGCCAGCAGCTTAAGGGACAGGGTATCCACTGAAGCTTTCTTT	CASSLRDRVSTEAFF
TRBD1	TRBV6-5	TRBJ2-7	few	TGTGCCAGCAGTGGCCGGGGACAGAACTACGAGCAGTACTTC	CASSGRGQNYEQYF
-	TRBV10-1	TRBJ1-1	-	TGCGCCAGCCCTCTTACTACTTTCTTT	CASPLTTFF
-	TRBV6-1	TRBJ2-1	-	TGTGCCAGCAGTGGGGACAAAGGCTATGAGCAGTTCTTC	CASSGDKGYEQFF
-	TRBV7-8	TRBJ1-1	-	TGTGCCAGCAGATCAGACAGGCCGAACACTGAAGCTTTCTTT	CASRSDRPNTEAFF
-	TRBV4-1	TRBJ1-1	-	TGCGCCAGCAGCCAAACTCCAGGGGTGAGCACTGAAGCTTTCTTT	CASSQTPGVSTEAFF
-	TRBV19	TRBJ1-2	-	TGTGCCAGTACCCATGGCCAGGCGATCGACTATGGCTACACCTTC	CASTHGQAIDYGYTF
TRBD1	TRBV5-6	TRBJ2-1	few	TGTGCCAGCAGCGTTGGACAGGGGGCCTACAATGAGCAGTTCTTC	CASSVGQGAYNEQFF
TRBD2	TRBV5-1	TRBJ2-2	-	TGCGCCAGCAGCTCGGGACTAGCTACCGGGGAGCTGTTTTTT	CASSSGLATGELFF